This TCR beta chain was retrieved from a study of CD8 T cells in Susac syndrome. Germline V gene data show CDR1 as LGHDT and CDR2 as YNNKEL (reference sequence). J lost 12 bases, V lost 3 bases, and 6 bases had no gene match. The CDR3 covers 13 residues. The authors reverse transcribed roughly 0.5 to 1 ug RNA with random hexamers. The immunoSEQ assay covered 54 Vbeta and 13 Jbeta segments for CDR3. Via MiXCR, TCRdb re-called the immunoSEQ multiplex PCR reads, giving one row per CDR3 protein. The sample shows about 150,000 distinct CDR3 sequences, around 94% of them seen only once. The authors carried out high-throughput sequencing of TCR beta. They applied it to CD8+ and CD4+ T cells obtained from blood. The controls, all healthy donors, were matched for age and sex. TEMRA cells were FACS-enriched, and CD8+ and CD4+ T cells were isolated negatively.

The sample consisted of CD4+ T cells from PBMCs. This chain links TRBV3-1 with TRBJ2-1; 9 positions match TRBD1. This clonotype was obtained from a human donor in good health. CDR3 sequence reads: CASSQLTGGPQFF. In DNA, the CDR3 is TGTGCCAGCAGCCAGTTGACAGGGGGTCCGCAGTTCTTC.